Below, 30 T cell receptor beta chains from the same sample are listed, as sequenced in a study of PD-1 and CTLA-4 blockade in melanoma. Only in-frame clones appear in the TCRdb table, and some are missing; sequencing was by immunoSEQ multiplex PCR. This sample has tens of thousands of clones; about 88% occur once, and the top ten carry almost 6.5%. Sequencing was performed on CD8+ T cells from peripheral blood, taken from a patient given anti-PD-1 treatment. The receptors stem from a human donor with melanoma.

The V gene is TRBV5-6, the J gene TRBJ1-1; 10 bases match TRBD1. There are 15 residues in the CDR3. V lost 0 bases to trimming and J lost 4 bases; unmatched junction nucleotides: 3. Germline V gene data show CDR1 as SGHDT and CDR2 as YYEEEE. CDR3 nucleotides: TGTGCCAGCAGCTTGGTGGGACAGGGGTTCACTGAAGCTTTCTTT. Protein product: CASSLVGQGFTEAFF.

The DNA of the CDR3 is TGTGCCAGCAGTTTGGGGGGGTCGAACACTGAAGCTTTCTTT. Amino acids: CASSLGGSNTEAFF. The chain joins TRBV27 to TRBJ1-1; weak D call: TRBD1 (5 bases). This CDR3 is built from 14 residues. Trimming took off 3 bases at V and 1 base at J, with 9 bases between the two ends. Germline CDR1 reads MNHEY; CDR2 reads SMNVEV (reference sequence).

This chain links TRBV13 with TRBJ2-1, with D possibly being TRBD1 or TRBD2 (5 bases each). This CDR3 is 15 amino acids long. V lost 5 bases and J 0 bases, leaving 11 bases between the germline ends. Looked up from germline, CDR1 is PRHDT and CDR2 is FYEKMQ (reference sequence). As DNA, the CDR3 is TGTGCCAGCAGCCGAGGGGTCAGCTCCTACAATGAGCAGTTCTTC. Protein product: CASSRGVSSYNEQFF. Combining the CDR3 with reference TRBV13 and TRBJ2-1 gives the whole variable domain AAGVIQSPRHLIKEKRETATLKCYPIPRHDTVYWYQQGPGQDPQFLISFYEKMQSDKGSIPDRFSAQQFSDYHSELNMSSLELGDSALYFCASSRGVSSYNEQFFGPGTRLTVL.

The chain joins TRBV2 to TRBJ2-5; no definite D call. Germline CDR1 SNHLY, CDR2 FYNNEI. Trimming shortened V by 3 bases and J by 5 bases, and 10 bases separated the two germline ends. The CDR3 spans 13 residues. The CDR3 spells CASSDGLEETQYF. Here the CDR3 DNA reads TGTGCCAGCAGTGACGGTCTAGAGGAGACCCAGTACTTC.

CDR3 sequence reads: CATSRQTSGALFEQYF. The CDR3 DNA is TGTGCCACCAGCAGACAAACTAGCGGGGCCTTATTCGAGCAGTACTTC. The chain carries TRBV15 and TRBJ2-7; 10 nucleotides agree with TRBD2. Trimming removed 2 bases from V and 6 bases from J; junction bases left unmatched: 10. This CDR3 comprises 16 residues. Germline V lookup: CDR1 LNHNV, CDR2 YYDKDF (reference sequence). Based on the CDR3 plus reference TRBV15 and TRBJ2-7, the full variable domain is DAMVIQNPRYQVTQFGKPVTLSCSQTLNHNVMYWYQQKSSQAPKLLFHYYDKDFNNEADTPDNFQSRRPNTSFCFLDIRSPGLGDTAMYLCATSRQTSGALFEQYFGPGTRLTVT.

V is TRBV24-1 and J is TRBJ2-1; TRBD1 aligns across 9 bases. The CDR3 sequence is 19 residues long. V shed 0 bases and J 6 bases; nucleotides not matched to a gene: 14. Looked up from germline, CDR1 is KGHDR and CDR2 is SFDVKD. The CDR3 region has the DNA TGTGCCACCAGTGATTTGAAGGGACAGGGACGGACCATCGCCAATGAGCAGTTCTTC. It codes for CATSDLKGQGRTIANEQFF.

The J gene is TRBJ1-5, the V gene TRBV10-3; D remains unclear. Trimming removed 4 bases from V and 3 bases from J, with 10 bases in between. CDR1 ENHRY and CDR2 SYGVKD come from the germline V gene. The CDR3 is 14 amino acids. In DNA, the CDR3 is TGTGCCATCAGTGCGACACTCTCCAATCAGCCCCAGCATTTT. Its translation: CAISATLSNQPQHF.

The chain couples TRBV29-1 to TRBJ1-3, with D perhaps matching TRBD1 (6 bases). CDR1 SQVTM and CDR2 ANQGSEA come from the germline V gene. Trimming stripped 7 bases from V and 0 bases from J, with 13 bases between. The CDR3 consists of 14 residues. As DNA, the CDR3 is TGCAGCGCCGGAACAGGGAGCTCTGGAAACACCATATATTTT. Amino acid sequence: CSAGTGSSGNTIYF.

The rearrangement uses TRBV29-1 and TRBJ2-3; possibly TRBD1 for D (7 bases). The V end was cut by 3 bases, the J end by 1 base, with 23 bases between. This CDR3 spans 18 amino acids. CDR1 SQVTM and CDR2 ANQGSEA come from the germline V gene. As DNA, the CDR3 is TGCAGCGTTGATGGGACAGTATTTTCGGGGGTCCGCACAGATACGCAGTATTTT. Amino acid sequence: CSVDGTVFSGVRTDTQYF.

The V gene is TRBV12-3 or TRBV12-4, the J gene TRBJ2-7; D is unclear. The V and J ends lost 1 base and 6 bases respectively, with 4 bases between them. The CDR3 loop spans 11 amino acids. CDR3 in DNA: TGTGCCAGCAGTTTAGGGGGCGAGCAGTACTTC. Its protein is CASSLGGEQYF.

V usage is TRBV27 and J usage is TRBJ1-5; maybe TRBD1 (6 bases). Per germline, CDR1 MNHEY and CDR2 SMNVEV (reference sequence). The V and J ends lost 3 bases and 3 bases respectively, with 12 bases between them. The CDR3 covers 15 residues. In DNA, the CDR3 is TGTGCCAGCAGTTTTACCAGGGGCTACAATCAGCCCCAGCATTTT. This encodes CASSFTRGYNQPQHF.

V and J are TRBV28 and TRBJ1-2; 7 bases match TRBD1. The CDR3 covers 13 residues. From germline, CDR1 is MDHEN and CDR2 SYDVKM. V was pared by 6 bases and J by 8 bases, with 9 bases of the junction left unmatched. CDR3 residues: CASSPTGAGGYTF. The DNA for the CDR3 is TGTGCCAGCAGCCCAACAGGGGCAGGCGGCTACACCTTC.

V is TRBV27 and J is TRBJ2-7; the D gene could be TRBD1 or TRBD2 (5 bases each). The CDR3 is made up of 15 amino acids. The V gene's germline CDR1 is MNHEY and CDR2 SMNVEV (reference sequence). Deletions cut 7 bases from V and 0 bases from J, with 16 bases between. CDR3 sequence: CASTESRDRSYEQYF. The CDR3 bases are TGTGCCAGCACCGAGAGCCGGGACCGCTCCTACGAGCAGTACTTC.

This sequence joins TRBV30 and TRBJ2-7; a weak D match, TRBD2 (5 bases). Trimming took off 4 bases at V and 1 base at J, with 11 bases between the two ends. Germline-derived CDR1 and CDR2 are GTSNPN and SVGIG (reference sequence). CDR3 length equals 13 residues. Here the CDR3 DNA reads TGTGCCTGGATCGGACTGGATTCCTACGAGCAGTACTTC. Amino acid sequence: CAWIGLDSYEQYF.

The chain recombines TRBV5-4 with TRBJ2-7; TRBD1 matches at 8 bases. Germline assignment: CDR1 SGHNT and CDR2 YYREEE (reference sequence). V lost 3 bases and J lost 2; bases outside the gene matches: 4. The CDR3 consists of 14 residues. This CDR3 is CASSSGTGPYEQYF. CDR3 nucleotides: TGTGCCAGCAGCTCCGGGACAGGTCCCTACGAGCAGTACTTC.

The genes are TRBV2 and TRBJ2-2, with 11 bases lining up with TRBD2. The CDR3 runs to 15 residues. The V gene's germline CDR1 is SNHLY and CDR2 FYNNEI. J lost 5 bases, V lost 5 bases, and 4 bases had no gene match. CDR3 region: CASSSGLAATGELFF. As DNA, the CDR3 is TGTGCCAGCAGTTCGGGACTAGCGGCTACCGGGGAGCTGTTTTTT.

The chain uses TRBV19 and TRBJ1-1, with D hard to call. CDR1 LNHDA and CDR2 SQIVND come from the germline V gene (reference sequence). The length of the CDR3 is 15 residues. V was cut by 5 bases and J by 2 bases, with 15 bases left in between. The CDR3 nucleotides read TGTGCCAGTAGTCCCTCGGTCGATCCTAACACTGAAGCTTTCTTT. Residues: CASSPSVDPNTEAFF.

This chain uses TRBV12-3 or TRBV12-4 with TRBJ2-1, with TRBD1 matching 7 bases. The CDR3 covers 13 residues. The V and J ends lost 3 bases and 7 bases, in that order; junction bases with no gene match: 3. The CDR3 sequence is CASSFEGANEQFF. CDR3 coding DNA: TGTGCCAGCAGTTTTGAGGGGGCGAATGAGCAGTTCTTC.

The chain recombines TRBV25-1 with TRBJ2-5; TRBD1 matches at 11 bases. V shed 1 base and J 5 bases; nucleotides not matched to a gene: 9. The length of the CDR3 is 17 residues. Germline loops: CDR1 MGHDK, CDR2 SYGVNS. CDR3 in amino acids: CASSEWAGTGGVETQYF. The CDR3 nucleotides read TGTGCCAGCAGTGAATGGGCCGGGACAGGGGGAGTCGAGACCCAGTACTTC.

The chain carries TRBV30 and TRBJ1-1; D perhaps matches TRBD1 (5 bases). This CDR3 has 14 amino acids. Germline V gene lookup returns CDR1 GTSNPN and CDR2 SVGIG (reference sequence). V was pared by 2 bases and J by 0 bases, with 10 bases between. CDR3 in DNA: TGTGCCTGGAGTCCGGGACCTTTGAACACTGAAGCTTTCTTT. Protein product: CAWSPGPLNTEAFF.

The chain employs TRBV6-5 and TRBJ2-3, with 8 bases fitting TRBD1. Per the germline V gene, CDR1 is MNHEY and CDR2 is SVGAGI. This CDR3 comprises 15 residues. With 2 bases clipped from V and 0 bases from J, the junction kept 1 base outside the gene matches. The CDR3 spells CASSYRDRSTDTQYF. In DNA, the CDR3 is TGTGCCAGCAGTTACCGGGACAGGAGCACAGATACGCAGTATTTT.

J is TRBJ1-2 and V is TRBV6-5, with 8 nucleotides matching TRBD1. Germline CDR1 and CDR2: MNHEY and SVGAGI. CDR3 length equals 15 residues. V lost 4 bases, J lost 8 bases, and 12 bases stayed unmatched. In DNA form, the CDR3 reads TGTGCCAGCAGTTCCTCAGGGGGCGCAGGTGGAGGCTACACCTTC. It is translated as CASSSSGGAGGGYTF.

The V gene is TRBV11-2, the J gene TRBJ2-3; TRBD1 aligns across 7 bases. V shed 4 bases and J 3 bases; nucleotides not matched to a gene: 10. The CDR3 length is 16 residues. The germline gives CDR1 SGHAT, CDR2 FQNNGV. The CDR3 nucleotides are TGTGCCAGCAGCTCAGGGGGACAGCCAGTTACAGATACGCAGTATTTT. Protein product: CASSSGGQPVTDTQYF. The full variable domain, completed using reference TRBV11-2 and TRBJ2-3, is EAGVAQSPRYKIIEKRQSVAFWCNPISGHATLYWYQQILGQGPKLLIQFQNNGVVDDSQLPKDRFSAERLKGVDSTLKIQPAKLEDSAVYLCASSSGGQPVTDTQYFGPGTRLTVL.

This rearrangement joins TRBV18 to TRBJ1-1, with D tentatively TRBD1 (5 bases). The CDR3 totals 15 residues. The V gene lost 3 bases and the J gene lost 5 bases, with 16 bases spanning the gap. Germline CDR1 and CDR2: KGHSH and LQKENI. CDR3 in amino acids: CASSPKTDRGTEAFF. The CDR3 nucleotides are TGTGCCAGCTCACCCAAGACAGACAGAGGGACTGAAGCTTTCTTT. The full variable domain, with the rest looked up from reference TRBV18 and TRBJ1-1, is NAGVMQNPRHLVRRRGQEARLRCSPMKGHSHVYWYRQLPEEGLKFMVYLQKENIIDESGMPKERFSAEFPKEGPSILRIQQVVRGDSAAYFCASSPKTDRGTEAFFGQGTRLTVV.

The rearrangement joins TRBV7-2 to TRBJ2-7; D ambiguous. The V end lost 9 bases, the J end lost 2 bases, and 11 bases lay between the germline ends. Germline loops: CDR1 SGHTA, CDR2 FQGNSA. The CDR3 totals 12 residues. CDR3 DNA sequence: TGTGCCAGTGAAGCCTCCCCCTACGAGCAGTACTTC. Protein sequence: CASEASPYEQYF.

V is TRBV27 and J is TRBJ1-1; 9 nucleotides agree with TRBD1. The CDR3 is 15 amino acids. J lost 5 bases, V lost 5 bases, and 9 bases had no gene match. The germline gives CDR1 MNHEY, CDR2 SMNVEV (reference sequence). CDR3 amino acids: CASSEWTGVKTEAFF. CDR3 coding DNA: TGTGCCAGCAGTGAATGGACAGGGGTTAAGACTGAAGCTTTCTTT.

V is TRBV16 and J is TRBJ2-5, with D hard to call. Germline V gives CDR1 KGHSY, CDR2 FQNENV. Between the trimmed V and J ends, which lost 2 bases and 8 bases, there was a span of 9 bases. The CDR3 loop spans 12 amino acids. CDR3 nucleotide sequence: TGTGCCAGCAGCCAACTTGACACCACCCAGTACTTC. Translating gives CASSQLDTTQYF.

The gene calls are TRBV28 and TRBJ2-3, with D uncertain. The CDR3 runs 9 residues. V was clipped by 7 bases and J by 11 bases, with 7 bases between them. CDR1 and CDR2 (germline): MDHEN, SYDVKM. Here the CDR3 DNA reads TGTGCCAGCATCGGGCGGCAGTATTTT. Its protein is CASIGRQYF.

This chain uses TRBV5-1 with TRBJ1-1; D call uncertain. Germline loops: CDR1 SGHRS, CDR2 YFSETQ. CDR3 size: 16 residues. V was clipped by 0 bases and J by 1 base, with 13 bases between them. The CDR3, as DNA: TGCGCCAGCAGCTTGGGAAGGAAAGGAGCGAACACTGAAGCTTTCTTT. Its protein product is CASSLGRKGANTEAFF.

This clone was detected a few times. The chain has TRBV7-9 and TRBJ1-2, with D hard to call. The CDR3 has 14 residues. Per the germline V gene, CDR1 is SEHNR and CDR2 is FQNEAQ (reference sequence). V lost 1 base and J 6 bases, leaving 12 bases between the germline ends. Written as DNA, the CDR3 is TGTGCCAGCAGCTTAGGACGGCCTCTGGATGGCTACACCTTC. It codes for CASSLGRPLDGYTF.